These 2 T cell receptor beta chains share one sample of origin, sequenced in a study of cytomegalovirus exposure and HLA in healthy donors. The PCR was carried out with 60 Vbeta primers and 13 Jbeta primers. The method was immunoSEQ multiplex PCR; TCRdb's version includes in-frame clones alone and lacks a portion of them. The table records about 120,000 clones, about three quarters of them present only once. The sequenced sample was PBMCs. The source is a man between 25 and 39 years old in good health and CMV-seronegative.

There are a few counts of this clone. The J gene is TRBJ2-4, the V gene TRBV5-1, with TRBD2 as a possible D gene (5 bases). V was shortened by 0 bases and J by 0 bases, with 7 bases between the two germline ends. This CDR3 region has 15 residues. CDR1 and CDR2 (germline): SGHRS, YFSETQ. CDR3 sequence: CASSLGGSAKNIQYF. CDR3 coding DNA: TGCGCCAGCAGCTTGGGAGGGTCAGCCAAAAACATTCAGTACTTC.

The rearrangement joins TRBV4-2 to TRBJ2-5; 13 bases align to TRBD2. CDR1 is LGHNA and CDR2 is YNFKEQ in the germline V gene. CDR3 size: 14 residues. V lost 5 bases to trimming and J lost 7 bases; unmatched junction nucleotides: 4. CDR3 nucleotides: TGTGCCAGCAGCGACCGGACTAGCGGGGGGACCCAGTACTTC. Protein: CASSDRTSGGTQYF.